The 23 T cell receptor beta chains presented below share a single source sample, sequenced in a study of vaccination and CD4 T cells after COVID-19 (dated by TCRdb to between 2021 and 2024). The method behind the library was PCR. TCRdb records Illumina iSeq 100 as the sequencer. DNA from cultured CD4+ T cells underwent TCR sequencing with the Oncomine TCR Beta short-read assay at the Johns Hopkins FTIC core. TCRdb trimmed the raw reads at Q25, called clones with MiXCR and kept productive beta chains. Each CDR3 protein appears once, grouped with its most common genes and DNA. The sample table records tens of thousands of distinct CDR3 sequences; 40% to 50% of these occur just once. The top ten hold 11% of the sample. What these receptors recognize is not known. The sample's treatment or condition label, in plain terms: approximately 9-day PBMC culture with coronavirus spike peptide pools or control peptides (ViraFEST assay).

The sample consisted of CD4+ T cells from blood, cultured in vitro. The receptor set was obtained from a human donor who had recovered from COVID-19.

This clonotype was detected only a few times. This chain joins TRBV27 and TRBJ2-3, with D unresolved. The germline gives CDR1 MNHEY, CDR2 SMNVEV (reference sequence). V lost 3 bases and J lost 1, with 8 bases in between. This CDR3 contains 14 residues. For the CDR3, the DNA is TGTGCCAGCAGTTTGATCCAGGGCACAGATACGCAGTATTTT. Protein sequence: CASSLIQGTDTQYF.

The table lists this clonotype with a few counts. This rearrangement joins TRBV28 to TRBJ1-1; the match to TRBD1 covers 8 bases. This CDR3 is 16 amino acids long. CDR1 and CDR2 from the germline V gene are MDHEN and SYDVKM. V trimming: 5 bases; J trimming: 1 base; junction bases outside the gene matches: 9. The CDR3 DNA is TGTGCCAGCAGTACGTGGACAGGGCCTACGAACACTGAAGCTTTCTTT. Protein: CASSTWTGPTNTEAFF.

The V and J genes are TRBV6-1 and TRBJ2-1; 10 nucleotides match TRBD1. CDR3 size: 16 residues. V lost 6 bases and J lost 10; bases outside the gene matches: 15. Germline-derived CDR1 and CDR2 are MNHNS and SASEGT. This CDR3 is CASSEHPGQGLFEQFF. CDR3 bases: TGTGCCAGCAGCGAACATCCGGGACAGGGGCTTTTCGAGCAGTTCTTC.

The chain couples TRBV19 to TRBJ1-5; D gene unclear. V lost 1 base, J lost 11 bases, and 15 bases lay in between. Per germline, CDR1 LNHDA and CDR2 SQIVND (reference sequence). This CDR3 has 14 residues. For the CDR3, the DNA is TGTGCCAGTAGTATAGCCTCGCCGGGGAGGGCCCAGCATTTT. Protein sequence: CASSIASPGRAQHF.

The rearrangement joins TRBV5-1 to TRBJ1-1; possibly TRBD1 for D (5 bases). Trimming removed 3 bases from V and 4 bases from J, with 10 bases in between. CDR1 SGHRS and CDR2 YFSETQ come from the germline V gene. This CDR3 has 13 residues. The CDR3 DNA sequence: TGCGCCAGCAGCTCCTGGGGGGTCACTGAAGCTTTCTTT. Its protein product is CASSSWGVTEAFF.

This clonotype was seen only once. The CDR3 protein is CASSLDGLGQYF. DNA for the CDR3: TGTGCCAGCAGCTTAGATGGTCTCGGGCAGTACTTC. The chain is built from TRBV7-9 and TRBJ2-7, with D hard to call. Trimming took 1 base from V and 9 from J, leaving 10 bases between them. The CDR3 runs 12 residues. The V gene's germline CDR1 is SEHNR and CDR2 FQNEAQ (reference sequence).

J is TRBJ1-1 and V is TRBV10-3; TRBD1 aligns across 7 bases. Germline lookup yields CDR1 ENHRY and CDR2 SYGVKD. V shed 7 bases, J shed 3 bases, and the junction held 8 bases outside the gene matches. The CDR3 has 14 residues. In nucleotides, the CDR3 is TGTGCCATCAATGAACAGGGGAAGGACACTGAAGCTTTCTTT. Translated: CAINEQGKDTEAFF.

This chain links TRBV20-1 with TRBJ2-3, with 8 bases identical to TRBD2. Germline trimming cut 2 bases from V and 1 base from J; bases unmatched to any gene: 11. The CDR3 runs 17 residues. The germline V gene encodes CDR1 DFQATT and CDR2 SNEGSKA (reference sequence). The CDR3 sequence is CSARHGGASIRTDTQYF. In DNA, the CDR3 is TGCAGTGCTAGACACGGGGGGGCATCGATTCGCACAGATACGCAGTATTTT.

In its sample, this clonotype was seen once. The chain joins TRBV6-5 to TRBJ2-1, with TRBD2 as a possible D gene (6 bases). From germline, CDR1 is MNHEY and CDR2 SVGAGI. The ends were cut back, 2 bases at V and 4 bases at J, with 15 bases in the middle. The CDR3 loop spans 16 amino acids. The CDR3 nucleotides read TGTGCCAGCAGTTACGTGCACGGGGGACGGTACAATGAGCAGTTCTTC. Amino acids: CASSYVHGGRYNEQFF.

V gene TRBV2 combines with J gene TRBJ2-5; the D is unclear. There are 13 residues in the CDR3. Germline loops: CDR1 SNHLY, CDR2 FYNNEI. The V end was cut by 4 bases, the J end by 1 base, with 7 bases between. CDR3 in amino acids: CASSGATQETQYF. The CDR3 region has the DNA TGTGCCAGCAGTGGGGCTACCCAAGAGACCCAGTACTTC.

This clonotype was detected only a few times. V and J are TRBV6-2 or TRBV6-3 and TRBJ1-5; possible D gene TRBD1, 5 bases. Germline CDR1 is MNHEY and CDR2 is SVGEGT. The CDR3 totals 14 residues. The V gene lost 6 bases and the J gene lost 9 bases, with 18 bases spanning the gap. CDR3 coding DNA: TGTGCCAGCAGCCTACAAAAGGGGATTTTGCCCCAGCATTTT. This codes for CASSLQKGILPQHF.

On this clonotype: Mismatch with germline at one junction end may stem from a read error. The V and J genes are TRBV11-2 and TRBJ1-6, with D unresolved. Per the germline V gene, CDR1 is SGHAT and CDR2 is FQNNGV. The CDR3 is made up of 16 amino acids. For the CDR3, the DNA is TGCGCCAGCAGCCAAGCAGGTCCACGGGATAATTCACCCCTCCACTTT. This encodes CASSQAGPRDNSPLHF.

There are a few counts of this clonotype. The J gene is TRBJ1-6, the V gene TRBV7-2; 12 bases fit TRBD1. Germline CDR1 SGHTA, CDR2 FQGNSA. V lost 1 base, J lost 10 bases, and 8 bases stayed unmatched. The CDR3 length is 17 residues. For the CDR3, the DNA is TGTGCCAGCAGCTTAGGAGGGGGACAGGGGGCTTACTCACCCCTCCACTTT. Amino acids: CASSLGGGQGAYSPLHF.

This clonotype has only a few counts. The rearrangement uses TRBV11-2 and TRBJ1-6; D call uncertain. Trimming removed 2 bases from V and 6 bases from J, with 11 bases in between. The germline V gene has CDR1 SGHAT and CDR2 FQNNGV. The CDR3 covers 15 residues. CDR3: CASSLRGQINSPLHF. The CDR3 nucleotides are TGTGCCAGCAGCTTAAGAGGCCAGATTAATTCACCCCTCCACTTT.

This chain joins TRBV5-1 and TRBJ1-1, with a possible D match to TRBD1 (5 bases). Looked up from germline, CDR1 is SGHRS and CDR2 is YFSETQ. The CDR3 is 15 residues long. Trimming removed 3 bases at V and 0 bases at J, with 12 bases between. CDR3 residues: CASSWGWGMNTEAFF. CDR3 DNA sequence: TGCGCCAGCAGCTGGGGATGGGGGATGAACACTGAAGCTTTCTTT.

This clonotype was seen only a few times. The chain has TRBV20-1 and TRBJ1-5; the D gene is possibly TRBD1 (6 bases). V lost 0 bases and J lost 6, with 18 bases in between. Germline values: CDR1 DFQATT, CDR2 SNEGSKA (reference sequence). The CDR3 sequence is 16 residues long. CDR3 protein: CSARDWSSGARQPQHF. The CDR3 region has the DNA TGCAGTGCTAGAGATTGGTCCTCAGGGGCGCGTCAGCCCCAGCATTTT.

V and J are TRBV27 and TRBJ2-2; 8 bases align to TRBD2. Germline assignment: CDR1 MNHEY and CDR2 SMNVEV (reference sequence). The V gene end was trimmed by 7 bases and the J gene end by 3 bases; junction bases not matched to a gene: 4. The CDR3 has 14 residues. The CDR3 reads CASTPREDTGELFF. Written as DNA, the CDR3 is TGTGCCAGCACCCCGCGGGAGGACACCGGGGAGCTGTTTTTT.

This chain uses TRBV6-1 with TRBJ2-7, with D maybe TRBD1 (5 bases). There are 11 residues in the CDR3. Germline lookup yields CDR1 MNHNS and CDR2 SASEGT. Trimming pared 6 bases from V and 4 bases from J, leaving 7 bases between. The CDR3 DNA reads TGTGCCAGCAGGGGGCTTTACGAGCAGTACTTC. It encodes CASRGLYEQYF.

V is TRBV7-8 and J is TRBJ2-2; possibly TRBD1 for D (6 bases). V lost 5 bases and J 10 bases, leaving 20 bases between the germline ends. The CDR3 totals 15 residues. CDR1 and CDR2 (germline): SGHVS, FQNEAQ. As DNA, the CDR3 is TGTGCCAGCAGCCCTTTACCAGACAGGTTTGAGGAGCTGTTTTTT. This sequence encodes CASSPLPDRFEELFF.

This rearrangement joins TRBV24-1 to TRBJ2-3, with TRBD2 as a possible D gene (5 bases). Germline CDR1 reads KGHDR; CDR2 reads SFDVKD. The CDR3 has 14 amino acids. V gave up 3 bases and J gave up 1 base, with 7 bases separating them. The CDR3 sequence is CATSDLARTDTQYF. CDR3 sequence (DNA): TGTGCCACCAGTGATCTAGCCCGCACAGATACGCAGTATTTT.

The chain combines TRBV15 with TRBJ1-4; 9 nucleotides align to TRBD1. Germline V lookup: CDR1 LNHNV, CDR2 YYDKDF (reference sequence). The CDR3 runs to 16 residues. J gave up 8 bases and V 1 base, and 8 bases lay outside the gene matches. Here the CDR3 DNA reads TGTGCCACCAGCAGAGGCGCGGGACAGGGAGACGAAAAACTGTTTTTT. Residues: CATSRGAGQGDEKLFF.

This clonotype appeared a few times. The chain couples TRBV4-2 to TRBJ2-7, with D perhaps matching TRBD2 (5 bases). The germline V gene encodes CDR1 LGHNA and CDR2 YNFKEQ. Trimming took off 4 bases at V and 0 bases at J, with 13 bases between the two ends. The CDR3 contains 15 residues. The CDR3 DNA reads as TGTGCCAGCAGCCCCTCTGTAGCGAGCTCCTACGAGCAGTACTTC. As protein: CASSPSVASSYEQYF.

The V call is TRBV5-6, the J call TRBJ1-2, with 7 positions matching TRBD1. Germline-derived CDR1 and CDR2 are SGHDT and YYEEEE. The CDR3 has 14 residues. The V and J ends lost 4 bases and 5 bases, in that order; junction bases with no gene match: 8. The CDR3 sequence is CASSPRDSHYGYTF. CDR3 DNA: TGTGCCAGCAGCCCGAGGGACAGCCATTATGGCTACACCTTC. Full variable domain (rest looked up from reference TRBV5-6 and TRBJ1-2): DAGVTQSPTHLIKTRGQQVTLRCSPKSGHDTVSWYQQALGQGPQFIFQYYEEEERQRGNFPDRFSGHQFPNYSSELNVNALLLGDSALYLCASSPRDSHYGYTFGSGTRLTVV.